This TCR beta chain is drawn from a study of beta chain features in type 1 diabetes. Points from the study as a whole: All four CD4+ subsets of Type 1 diabetes patients contained TCRB CDR3s that were moderately but significantly shorter.

A single heparinised draw of approximately 100 mL on average was taken per donor. Worth noting for this clone: Antigen unknown.

This CDR3 has 12 amino acids. Germline V lookup: CDR1 SGHTA, CDR2 FQGNSA. The V end was cut by 5 bases, the J end by 13 bases, with 15 bases between. The isolated RNA, all of it, was reverse transcribed, so expressed TCRB transcripts were what got sequenced. Produced via immunoSEQ multiplex PCR; TCRdb's table is partial and in-frame only. The sample has 250,000 to 350,000 clones, roughly 13% seen once. This receptor was obtained from a man aged 30 to 45 with type 1 diabetes. What was sequenced was naive CD4+ T cells from blood. This rearrangement joins TRBV7-2 to TRBJ2-1; unclear D gene. The CDR3 loop reads CASSVNTVIQFF. The CDR3, as DNA: TGTGCCAGCAGCGTGAACACCGTAATCCAGTTCTTC.